This T cell receptor (beta chain) is drawn from a study of blood T cell repertoires in COVID-19. Study in general: Both acute and convalescent COVID-19 samples were obtained from the United States, Italy and Spain. Sample material is recorded as cDNA or gDNA derived from T cells, B-cell-depleted T cells, or PBMCs.

In the study's own analysis: Nucleated cell number was recorded as an estimate derived from reference gene primer amplification. The method was immunoSEQ multiplex PCR; TCRdb's version includes in-frame clones alone and lacks a portion of them. V and J calls and clone size are copied from that table; D and trimming were computed from the DNA. The table shows 95,000 to 120,000 clones, with roughly 84% occurring only once. V lost 7 bases, J lost 8 bases, and 11 bases lay in between. Looked up from germline, CDR1 is MNHNY and CDR2 is SVGAGI (reference sequence). This CDR3 spans 11 amino acids. The sample taken for sequencing was peripheral blood. The V gene is TRBV6-6, the J gene TRBJ1-1; possibly TRBD1 for D (6 bases). The TCR sequence derives from a man aged 40-55 years with acute or convalescent COVID-19. The CDR3: CASKYGQEAFF. The CDR3 bases are TGTGCCAGCAAATACGGACAGGAAGCTTTCTTT.